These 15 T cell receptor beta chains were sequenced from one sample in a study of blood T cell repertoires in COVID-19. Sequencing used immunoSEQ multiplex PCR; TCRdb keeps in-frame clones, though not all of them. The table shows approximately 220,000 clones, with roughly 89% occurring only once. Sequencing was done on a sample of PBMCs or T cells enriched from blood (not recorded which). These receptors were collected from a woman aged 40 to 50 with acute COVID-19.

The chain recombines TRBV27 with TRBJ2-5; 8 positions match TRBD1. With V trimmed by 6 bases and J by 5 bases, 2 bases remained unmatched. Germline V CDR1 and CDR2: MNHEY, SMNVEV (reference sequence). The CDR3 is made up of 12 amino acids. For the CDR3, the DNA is TGTGCCAGCAGGACAGGGGTGGAGACCCAGTACTTC. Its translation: CASRTGVETQYF.

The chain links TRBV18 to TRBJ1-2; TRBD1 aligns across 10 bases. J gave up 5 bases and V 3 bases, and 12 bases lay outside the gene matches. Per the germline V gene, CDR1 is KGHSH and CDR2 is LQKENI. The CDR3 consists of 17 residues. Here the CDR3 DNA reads TGTGCCAGCTCACCCCTTGATGTCGGGACAGGGGAATATGGCTACACCTTC. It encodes CASSPLDVGTGEYGYTF.

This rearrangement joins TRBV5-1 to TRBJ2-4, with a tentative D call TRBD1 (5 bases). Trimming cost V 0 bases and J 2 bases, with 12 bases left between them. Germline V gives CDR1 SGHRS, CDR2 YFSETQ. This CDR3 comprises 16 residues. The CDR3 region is CASSLDPGSTKNIQYF. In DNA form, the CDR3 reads TGCGCCAGCAGCTTGGATCCAGGGTCCACCAAAAACATTCAGTACTTC.

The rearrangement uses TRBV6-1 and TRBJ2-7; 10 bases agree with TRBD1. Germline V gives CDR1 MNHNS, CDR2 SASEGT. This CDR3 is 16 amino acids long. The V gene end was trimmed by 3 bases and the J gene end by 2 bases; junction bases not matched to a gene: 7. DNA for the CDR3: TGTGCCAGCAGTGATTGGGGGACAGGGGATCCCTACGAGCAGTACTTC. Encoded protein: CASSDWGTGDPYEQYF.

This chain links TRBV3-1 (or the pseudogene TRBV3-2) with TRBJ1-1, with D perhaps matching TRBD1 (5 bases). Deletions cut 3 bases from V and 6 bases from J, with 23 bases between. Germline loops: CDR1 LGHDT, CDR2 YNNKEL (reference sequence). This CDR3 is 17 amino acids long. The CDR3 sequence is CASSQVSGGRYYPEAFF. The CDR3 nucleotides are TGTGCCAGCAGCCAGGTCTCCGGGGGTAGGTATTACCCTGAAGCTTTCTTT.

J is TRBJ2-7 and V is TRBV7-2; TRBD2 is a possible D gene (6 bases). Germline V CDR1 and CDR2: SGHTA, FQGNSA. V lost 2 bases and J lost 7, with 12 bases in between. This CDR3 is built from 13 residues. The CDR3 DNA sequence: TGTGCCAGCAGCTTAAGAGGTGGGAGGGAGCAGTACGTC. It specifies CASSLRGGREQYV.

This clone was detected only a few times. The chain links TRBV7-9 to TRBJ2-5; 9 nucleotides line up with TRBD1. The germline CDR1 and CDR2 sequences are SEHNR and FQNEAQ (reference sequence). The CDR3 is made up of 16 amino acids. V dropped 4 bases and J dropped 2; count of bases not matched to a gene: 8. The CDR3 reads CASSSKPGTGQETQYF. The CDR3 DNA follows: TGTGCCAGCAGCTCGAAACCCGGGACAGGGCAAGAGACCCAGTACTTC.

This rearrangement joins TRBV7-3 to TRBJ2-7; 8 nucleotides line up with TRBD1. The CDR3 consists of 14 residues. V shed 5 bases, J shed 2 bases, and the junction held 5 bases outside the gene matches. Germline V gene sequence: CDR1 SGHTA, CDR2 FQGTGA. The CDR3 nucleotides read TGTGCCAGCAGCAAACCGGGACAGGCCTACGAGCAGTACTTC. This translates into CASSKPGQAYEQYF.

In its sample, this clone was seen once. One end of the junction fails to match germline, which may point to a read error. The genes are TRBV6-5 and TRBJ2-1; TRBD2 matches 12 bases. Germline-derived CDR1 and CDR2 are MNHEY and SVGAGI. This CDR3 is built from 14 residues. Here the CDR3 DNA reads TGTGCCAGCCTTGCCGGTCTAGCGGGGGGGCCCCAGGTCTTC. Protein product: CASLAGLAGGPQVF.

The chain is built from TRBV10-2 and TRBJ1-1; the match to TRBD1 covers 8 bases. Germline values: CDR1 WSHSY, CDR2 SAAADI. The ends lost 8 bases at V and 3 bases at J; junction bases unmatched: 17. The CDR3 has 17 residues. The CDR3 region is CASFTGTGSLGDTEAFF. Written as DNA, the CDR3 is TGCGCCAGCTTTACCGGGACAGGTTCTCTAGGGGACACTGAAGCTTTCTTT.

The CDR3 loop reads CASKKSSGANVLTF. In DNA, the CDR3 is TGTGCCAGCAAAAAGAGCTCTGGGGCCAACGTCCTGACTTTC. The chain employs TRBV2 and TRBJ2-6; D unclear. The V gene's germline CDR1 is SNHLY and CDR2 FYNNEI. V was pared by 7 bases and J by 0 bases, with 7 bases between. The CDR3 covers 14 residues.

CDR3 nucleotide sequence: TGTGCCAGCAGCCCAGGGGGCTCTTATGGAAACACCATATATTTT. It is translated as CASSPGGSYGNTIYF. This sequence joins TRBV7-6 and TRBJ1-3, with 8 bases lining up with TRBD1. CDR1 SGHVS and CDR2 FNYEAQ come from the germline V gene. This CDR3 contains 15 residues. With V trimmed by 5 bases and J by 3 bases, 6 bases remained unmatched.

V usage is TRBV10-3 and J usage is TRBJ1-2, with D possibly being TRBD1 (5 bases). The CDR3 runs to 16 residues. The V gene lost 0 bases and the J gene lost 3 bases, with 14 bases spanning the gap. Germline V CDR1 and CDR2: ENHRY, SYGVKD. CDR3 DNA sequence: TGTGCCATCAGTGAGTCGGGGCCCGGCGAGGACTATGGCTACACCTTC. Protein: CAISESGPGEDYGYTF.

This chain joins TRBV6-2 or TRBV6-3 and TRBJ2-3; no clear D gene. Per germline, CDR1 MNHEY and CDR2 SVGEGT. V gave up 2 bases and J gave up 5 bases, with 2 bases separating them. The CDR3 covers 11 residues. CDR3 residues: CASSYQDTQYF. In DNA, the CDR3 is TGTGCCAGCAGTTACCAAGATACGCAGTATTTT.

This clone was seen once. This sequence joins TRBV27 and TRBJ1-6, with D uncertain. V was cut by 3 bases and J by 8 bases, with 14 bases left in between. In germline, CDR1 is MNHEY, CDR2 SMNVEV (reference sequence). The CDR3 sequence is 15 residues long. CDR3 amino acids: CASSFEEGPHSPLHF. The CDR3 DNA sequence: TGTGCCAGCAGTTTTGAAGAGGGTCCTCATTCACCCCTCCACTTT.